Below, 3 T cell receptor beta chains from the same sample are listed, as sequenced in a study of cytomegalovirus exposure and HLA in healthy donors (dated by TCRdb to about 2017). The library was produced with the immunoSEQ multiplex PCR assay. A mixture of 60 forward primers for TCR Vbeta segments and 13 reverse primers for TCR Jbeta segments was used in the multiplex PCR. Not all clones reach the TCRdb copy of this immuneACCESS table, which keeps in-frame sequences only. Checked studies attribute under half of the gap to unresolved V genes and leave the rest unexplained. Here the sample has approximately 110,000 clones; about three quarters occur a single time. The top ten constitute roughly 6% of the sample. Sample: PBMCs. The receptors originated from a male donor in good health and CMV-seronegative.

The chain joins TRBV7-6 to TRBJ2-5, with 9 bases that match TRBD2. The J call may be faulty, since TRBJ2-7 better matches the DNA end. This CDR3 is built from 20 residues. CDR1 is SGHVS, CDR2 FNYEAQ, per germline. The chain's CDR3 is CASSLPAGGPRSPPTYEQYF. Written as DNA, the CDR3 is TGTGCCAGCAGCTTACCAGCGGGAGGCCCCAGGTCTCCCCCGACCTACGAGCAGTACTTC.

This clone has just one count. The J gene is TRBJ1-1, the V gene TRBV7-9; 9 bases line up with TRBD1. The ends lost 4 bases at V and 3 bases at J; junction bases unmatched: 3. This CDR3 is built from 14 residues. CDR1 is SEHNR and CDR2 is FQNEAQ in the germline V gene (reference sequence). The CDR3 DNA is TGTGCCAGCAGCTGGACAGGGGTCGACACTGAAGCTTTCTTT. This gives the protein CASSWTGVDTEAFF. Complete variable domain (other parts from reference TRBV7-9 and TRBJ1-1): DTGVSQNPRHKITKRGQNVTFRCDPISEHNRLYWYRQTLGQGPEFLTYFQNEAQLEKSRLLSDRFSAERPKGSFSTLEIQRTEQGDSAMYLCASSWTGVDTEAFFGQGTRLTVV.

The rearrangement uses TRBV6-1 and TRBJ2-7; 9 bases map to TRBD1. Trimming cost V 7 bases and J 4 bases; bases outside gene matches: 8. Germline V gene data show CDR1 as MNHNS and CDR2 as SASEGT. This CDR3 spans 14 amino acids. The CDR3 loop is CASKRGQGSYEQYF. DNA of the CDR3: TGTGCCAGCAAACGAGGACAGGGGAGTTACGAGCAGTACTTC.